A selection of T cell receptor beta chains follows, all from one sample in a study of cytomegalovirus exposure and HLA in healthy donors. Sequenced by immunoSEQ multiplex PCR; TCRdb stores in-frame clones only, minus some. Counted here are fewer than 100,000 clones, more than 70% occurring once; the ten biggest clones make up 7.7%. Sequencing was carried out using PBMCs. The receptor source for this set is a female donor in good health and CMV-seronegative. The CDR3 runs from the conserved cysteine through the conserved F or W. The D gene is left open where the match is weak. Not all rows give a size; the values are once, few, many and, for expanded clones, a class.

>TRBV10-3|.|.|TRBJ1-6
TGTGCCACCAACAGGTCCGGTGCTTATAATTCACCCCTCCACTTT
CATNRSGAYNSPLHF
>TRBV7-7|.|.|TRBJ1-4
TGTGCTAGTAGCCCGGGGGTTCGTGAAAAACTGTTTTTT
CASSPGVREKLFF
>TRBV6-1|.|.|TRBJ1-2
TGTGCCAGCAGTGCGGAGGTCGGCTATGGCTACACCTTC
CASSAEVGYGYTF
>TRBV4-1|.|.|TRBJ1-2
TGCGCCAGCAGCCCCCGTGAGGTCGTGGGCTACACCTTC
CASSPREVVGYTF
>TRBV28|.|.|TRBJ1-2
TGTGCCAGCAGCATCAGCCCCTTGAGGGCGAGGAACTATGGCTACACCTTC
CASSISPLRARNYGYTF
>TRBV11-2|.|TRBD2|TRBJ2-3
TGTGCCAGCAGCCCTTGGGTGGGACTAGCGGGGGGGCCAGATACGCAGTATTTT
CASSPWVGLAGGPDTQYF
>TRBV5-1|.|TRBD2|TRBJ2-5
TGCGCCAGCAGCCAGGGACTAGCGGGAGGGCCGGGAGAGACCCAGTACTTC
CASSQGLAGGPGETQYF
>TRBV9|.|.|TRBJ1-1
TGTGCCAGCAGCGCCCGCCTTACAGACGGAGGGACTGAAGCTTTCTTT
CASSARLTDGGTEAFF
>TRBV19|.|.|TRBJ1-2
TGTGCCAGTAGATTTCAACTAGGATTAAACTATGGCTACACCTTC
CASRFQLGLNYGYTF
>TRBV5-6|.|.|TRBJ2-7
TGTGCCAGCAGCTTGGGGAGTGACTACGAGCAGTACTTC
CASSLGSDYEQYF
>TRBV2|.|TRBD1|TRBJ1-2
TGTGCCCGTACGGGCAGGGGGCAGTATGGCTACACCTTC
CARTGRGQYGYTF
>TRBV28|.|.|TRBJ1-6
TGTGCCAGCAGTTTGGGGGACTCCTTCTATAATTCACCCCTCCACTTT
CASSLGDSFYNSPLHF
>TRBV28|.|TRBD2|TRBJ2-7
TGTGCCAGCAGTCGGACTAGCGGTATCTACGAGCAGTACTTC
CASSRTSGIYEQYF
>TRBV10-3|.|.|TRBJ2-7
TGTGCCATCAGTGACGGGACATTTCGATCCTACGAGCAGTACTTC
CAISDGTFRSYEQYF
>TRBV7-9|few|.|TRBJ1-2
TGTGCCAGCAGCTTAGGGACGACACTAGCTAACTATGGCTACACCTTC
CASSLGTTLANYGYTF
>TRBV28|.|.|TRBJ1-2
TGTGCCAGCAGTTCGGAGAGCTATGGCTACACCTTC
CASSSESYGYTF
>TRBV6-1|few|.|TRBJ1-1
TGTGCCAGCAAGCAGAACACTGAAGCTTTCTTT
CASKQNTEAFF
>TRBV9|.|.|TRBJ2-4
TGTGCCAGCAGCGAACAGGGAAAAGGAGCCAAAAACATTCAGTACTTC
CASSEQGKGAKNIQYF
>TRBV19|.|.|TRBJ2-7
TGTGCCAGTAACACAGGGACGATTCCCCTCGAGCAGTACTTC
CASNTGTIPLEQYF
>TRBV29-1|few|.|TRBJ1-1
TGCAGCGTTGAGCGGCGACTGAACACTGAAGCTTTCTTT
CSVERRLNTEAFF
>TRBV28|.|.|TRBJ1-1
TGTGCCACCATGAACACTGAAGCTTTCTTT
CATMNTEAFF
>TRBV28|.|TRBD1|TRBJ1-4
TGTGCCAGCAGAAGGGGGCAAAGTGAAAAACTGTTTTTT
CASRRGQSEKLFF
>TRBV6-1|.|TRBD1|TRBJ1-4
TGTGCCAGCAGCCAGGACAGGGCTTATGAAAAACTGTTTTTT
CASSQDRAYEKLFF
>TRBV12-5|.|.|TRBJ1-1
TGTGCTAGTGGTCCGGACAGCTTGAACACTGAAGCTTTCTTT
CASGPDSLNTEAFF
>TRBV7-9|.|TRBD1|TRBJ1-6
TGTGCCAGCAGCTTTCTGAGGGGGCGTTCACCCCTCCACTTT
CASSFLRGRSPLHF
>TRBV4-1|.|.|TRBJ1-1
TGCGCCAGCAGCCAAGATTACATGTTATACATGAACACTGAAGCTTTCTTT
CASSQDYMLYMNTEAFF
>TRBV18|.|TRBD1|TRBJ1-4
TGTGCCAGCTTCCAGGGGGCGCGTGAAAAACTGTTTTTT
CASFQGAREKLFF
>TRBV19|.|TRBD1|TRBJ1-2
TGTGCCAGTAGTACCGGGACAGGGGGACGCGGCTACACCTTC
CASSTGTGGRGYTF
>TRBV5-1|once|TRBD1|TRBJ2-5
TGCGCCAGCAGCTTAGGTGGGGGACAGGGGGAGACCCAGTACTTC
CASSLGGGQGETQYF
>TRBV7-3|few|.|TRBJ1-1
TGTGCCAGCAGCTTACCAGGGGCTGTTATCACTGAAGCTTTCTTT
CASSLPGAVITEAFF
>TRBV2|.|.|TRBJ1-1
TGTGCCAGCAGGCGGGAACAGATGAACACTGAAGCTTTCTTT
CASRREQMNTEAFF
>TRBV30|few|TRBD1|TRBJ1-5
TGTGCCTGGAGTGTAGGACAGGGATTCGGTCAGCCCCAGCATTTT
CAWSVGQGFGQPQHF
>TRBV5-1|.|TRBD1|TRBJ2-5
TGCGCCAGCAGCTTACAGGGGGCAGTGGAGACCCAGTACTTC
CASSLQGAVETQYF
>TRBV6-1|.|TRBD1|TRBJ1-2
TGTGCCAGCAGTGAACCAGGGGGCGGGTTCTATGGCTACACCTTC
CASSEPGGGFYGYTF
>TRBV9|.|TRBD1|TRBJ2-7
TGTGCCAGCAGCGTAGCTGGGGGACAGGGGTCCTACGAGCAGTACTTC
CASSVAGGQGSYEQYF
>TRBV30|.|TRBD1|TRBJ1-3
TGTGCCTGGAGTCCGGGGACAGGGAATTATGGAAACACCATATATTTT
CAWSPGTGNYGNTIYF
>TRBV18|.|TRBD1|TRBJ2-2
TGTGCCAGCTCACGACGGGACAGGGGAGTAGGCACCGGGGAGCTGTTTTTT
CASSRRDRGVGTGELFF
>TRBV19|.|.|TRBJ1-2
TGTGCCAGTAGTAAACAGGGAACTGGCTACACCTTC
CASSKQGTGYTF
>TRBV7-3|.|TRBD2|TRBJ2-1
TGTGCCAGCAGGTCCCCGGGACTAGCGGGGGGACCAAATGAGCAGTTCTTC
CASRSPGLAGGPNEQFF
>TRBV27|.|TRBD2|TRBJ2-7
TGTGCCAGCAGTTTACTGACTAGCGGGGAATTATACGAGCAGTACTTC
CASSLLTSGELYEQYF
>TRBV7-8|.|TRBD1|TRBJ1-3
TGTGCCAGCAGGGCGACTACAGGGGCGAAGGGAAACACCATATATTTT
CASRATTGAKGNTIYF
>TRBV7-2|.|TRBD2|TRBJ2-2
TGTGCCAGCAGCACTCCGGGACTAGCGTTTGGCGGGGAGCTGTTTTTT
CASSTPGLAFGGELFF
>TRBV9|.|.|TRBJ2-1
TGTGCCAGCAGCCTAGGGGACAACTACAATGAGCAGTTCTTC
CASSLGDNYNEQFF
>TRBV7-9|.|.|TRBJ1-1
TGTGCCAGCAGCTTCCGCCCGACAGGAAAGAACACTGAAGCTTTCTTT
CASSFRPTGKNTEAFF
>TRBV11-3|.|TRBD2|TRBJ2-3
TGTGCCAGCAGCTTTTCTCGGAGTGCGGGGGCAGATACGCAGTATTTT
CASSFSRSAGADTQYF
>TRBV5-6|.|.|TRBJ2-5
TGTGCCAGCAGCTTGTATAGAGAGACCCAGTACTTC
CASSLYRETQYF
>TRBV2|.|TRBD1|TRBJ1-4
TGTGCCAGCAGTAACCGACAGGGGCTGAAGGGTGAAAAACTGTTTTTT
CASSNRQGLKGEKLFF
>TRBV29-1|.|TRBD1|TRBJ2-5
TGCAGCTTACGACCGGGACAGTCTCAAGAGACCCAGTACTTC
CSLRPGQSQETQYF
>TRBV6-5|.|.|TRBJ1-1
TGTGCCAGCAGTTACGCGGGTGTAGCTTTCTTT
CASSYAGVAFF
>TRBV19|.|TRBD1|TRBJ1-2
TGTGCCAGTAGTCCGGGACAGGGGGCAGGAGTCTATGGCTACACCTTC
CASSPGQGAGVYGYTF
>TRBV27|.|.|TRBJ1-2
TGTGCCAGCAGTTTATCTACATCTAGCGCGGTTTATGGCTACACCTTC
CASSLSTSSAVYGYTF
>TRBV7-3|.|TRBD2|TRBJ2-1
TGTGCCAGCAGCTTAAAAGGACTAGGGAACAATGAGCAGTTCTTC
CASSLKGLGNNEQFF
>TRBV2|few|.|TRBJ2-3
TGTGCCAGCAGGGGGAGTAGCGGCACAGATACGCAGTATTTT
CASRGSSGTDTQYF
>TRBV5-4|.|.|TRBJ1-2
TGTGCCAGCAGCTTGGACAGGGAAAAGTATGGCTACACCTTC
CASSLDREKYGYTF
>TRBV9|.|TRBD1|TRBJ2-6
TGTGCCAGCAGCCTCCGTCCCGGGACAGGGGCTGGGGCCAACGTCCTGACTTTC
CASSLRPGTGAGANVLTF
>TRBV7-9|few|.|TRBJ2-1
TGTGCCAGCAGCTTTATACCAGCGAGGAATGAGCAGTTCTTC
CASSFIPARNEQFF
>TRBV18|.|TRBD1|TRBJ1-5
TGTGCCAGCTCTCCCGGGACAGGGACACACAGCAATCAGCCCCAGCATTTT
CASSPGTGTHSNQPQHF
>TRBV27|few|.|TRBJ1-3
TGTGCCAGCAGTTCCGGCCGGGGGGTGAACACCATATATTTT
CASSSGRGVNTIYF
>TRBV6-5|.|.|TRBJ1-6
TGTGCCAGCACCTACAGGGCCTATAATTCACCCCTCCACTTT
CASTYRAYNSPLHF